This entry lists 20 T cell receptor beta chains sequenced from one sample in a study of T cell clonotyping in hematopoietic cell transplantation. The table came from immunoSEQ multiplex PCR; TCRdb's copy has only in-frame clones and leaves some out. The table shows under 15,000 clones, with 89% occurring only once. The sample was peripheral blood mononuclear cells. The origin of the receptors is a human donor who either received an allogeneic hematopoietic cell transplant for a myeloid malignancy or was a related donor (not recorded which). Some clones in this sample may be carry-over from other donors' samples.

V is TRBV5-8 and J is TRBJ1-4; TRBD1 matches 7 bases. This CDR3 has 17 amino acids. V trimming: 1 base; J trimming: 1 base; junction bases outside the gene matches: 7. CDR1 is SGHTS and CDR2 is YDEGEE in the germline V gene. CDR3 protein: CASSLRDSLQTNEKLFF. The CDR3, as DNA: TGTGCCAGCAGCTTGAGGGACAGCCTTCAAACTAATGAAAAACTGTTTTTT.

The V and J genes are TRBV18 and TRBJ2-2; 8 bases are a match to TRBD1. With 2 bases clipped from V and 0 bases from J, the junction kept 5 bases outside the gene matches. Germline lookup yields CDR1 KGHSH and CDR2 LQKENI. The length of the CDR3 is 17 residues. The CDR3 reads CASSPSGGAPNTGELFF. The CDR3 DNA reads TGTGCCAGCTCACCATCAGGGGGCGCTCCGAACACCGGGGAGCTGTTTTTT.

V usage is TRBV5-1 and J usage is TRBJ1-4; D is uncertain. The CDR3 length is 14 residues. V gave up 4 bases and J gave up 2 bases, with 9 bases separating them. Germline assignment: CDR1 SGHRS and CDR2 YFSETQ. The CDR3 reads CASSPDATNEKLFF. CDR3 in DNA: TGCGCCAGCAGCCCGGATGCGACTAATGAAAAACTGTTTTTT.

The chain uses TRBV5-4 and TRBJ2-1; the D gene is possibly TRBD2 (5 bases). Trimming cost V 3 bases and J 7 bases, with 20 bases left between them. Germline CDR1 is SGHNT and CDR2 is YYREEE (reference sequence). The CDR3 is made up of 16 amino acids. CDR3 loop: CASSWGTGSNGNEQFF. The CDR3 DNA is TGTGCCAGCAGCTGGGGTACGGGGAGTAATGGGAATGAGCAGTTCTTC.

This clone showed up just a few times. The chain joins TRBV25-1 to TRBJ1-6; D unresolved. The CDR3 loop spans 12 amino acids. Looked up from germline, CDR1 is MGHDK and CDR2 is SYGVNS. V was shortened by 1 base and J by 12 bases, with 7 bases between the two germline ends. DNA for the CDR3: TGTGCCAGCAGTGAATCTGGGTTACCCCTCCACTTT. Amino acids: CASSESGLPLHF.

The chain joins TRBV4-1 to TRBJ1-6, with no clear D. CDR1 and CDR2 (germline): MGHRA, YSYEKL. V was cut by 0 bases and J by 0 bases, with 12 bases left in between. This CDR3 contains 18 residues. The CDR3 coding sequence is TGCGCCAGCAGCCAAGATCTTGCGGGAAGCTCCTATAATTCACCCCTCCACTTT. Its translation is CASSQDLAGSSYNSPLHF.

This clone was counted once. This chain uses TRBV19 with TRBJ2-2; D is perhaps TRBD1 or TRBD2 (6 bases each). The germline V gene encodes CDR1 LNHDA and CDR2 SQIVND (reference sequence). CDR3 size: 16 residues. The V end lost 5 bases, the J end lost 0 bases, and 13 bases lay between the germline ends. CDR3 nucleotide sequence: TGTGCCAGTAGTGATTGGGGGGCGACGAACACCGGGGAGCTGTTTTTT. Amino acids: CASSDWGATNTGELFF.

V gene TRBV5-5 combines with J gene TRBJ1-2, with TRBD1 as a possible D gene (6 bases). This CDR3 spans 15 amino acids. Between the trimmed V and J ends, which lost 4 bases and 4 bases, there was a span of 17 bases. CDR1 and CDR2 from the germline V gene are SGHKS and YYEKEE (reference sequence). The CDR3 is CASSETATGSYGYTF. CDR3 sequence (DNA): TGTGCCAGCAGCGAGACCGCGACAGGAAGCTATGGCTACACCTTC.

The chain employs TRBV7-3 and TRBJ1-1, with a tentative D call TRBD1 (6 bases). The CDR3 consists of 13 residues. Trimming cost V 5 bases and J 3 bases, with 10 bases left between them. Germline assignment: CDR1 SGHTA and CDR2 FQGTGA. The CDR3 loop is CASSLNRDTEAFF. The CDR3 DNA sequence: TGTGCCAGCAGCCTTAACAGGGACACTGAAGCTTTCTTT. The full variable domain, its missing parts supplied by reference TRBV7-3 and TRBJ1-1, is GAGVSQTPSNKVTEKGKYVELRCDPISGHTALYWYRQSLGQGPEFLIYFQGTGAADDSGLPNDRFFAVRPEGSVSTLKIQRTERGDSAVYLCASSLNRDTEAFFGQGTRLTVV.

This clone occurred once. The V call is TRBV6-5, the J call TRBJ2-3, with a possible D match to TRBD1 (8 bases). Germline CDR1 MNHEY, CDR2 SVGAGI. V lost 11 bases and J lost 5, with 17 bases in between. This CDR3 is built from 13 residues. The CDR3 nucleotides are TGTGCCGCGCGGGGGACAGGAAGAGATACGCAGTATTTT. Translating it yields CAARGTGRDTQYF.

The rearrangement uses TRBV6-5 and TRBJ1-3; D not resolved. This CDR3 comprises 13 residues. The germline CDR1 and CDR2 sequences are MNHEY and SVGAGI. V lost 6 bases and J lost 0, with 6 bases in between. The CDR3 DNA reads as TGTGCCAGCAGACGATTCTCTGGAAACACCATATATTTT. Translated: CASRRFSGNTIYF.

As for this clone: At one of its ends the junction is not consistent with the germline gene, which may arise from a read error. The chain carries TRBV7-7 and TRBJ2-3; 7 bases are shared with TRBD2. Looked up from germline, CDR1 is SSHAT and CDR2 is FNYEAQ (reference sequence). This CDR3 region has 15 residues. The CDR3 DNA sequence: TGTGCTAGCAGCTACACTAGCGACAACACAGATACGCAGTATTTT. Protein: CASSYTSDNTDTQYF.

The chain combines TRBV27 with TRBJ1-1; perhaps TRBD1 as D (5 bases). Germline lookup yields CDR1 MNHEY and CDR2 SMNVEV (reference sequence). The germline V and J ends were trimmed by 2 bases and 4 bases, with 14 bases remaining between them. The CDR3 totals 15 residues. The CDR3 region has the DNA TGTGCCAGCAGTTTACTTGGGGGTTCGAGCACTGAAGCTTTCTTT. Encoded protein: CASSLLGGSSTEAFF.

The DNA of the CDR3 is TGTGCCAGCAGCTCCTATGGGGCGGGAGAGACCCAGTACTTC. Protein product: CASSSYGAGETQYF. The chain combines TRBV7-6 with TRBJ2-5; D tentatively fits TRBD1 or TRBD2 (5 bases each). V was clipped by 4 bases and J by 4 bases, with 13 bases between them. CDR1 and CDR2 from the germline V gene are SGHVS and FNYEAQ. The CDR3 spans 14 residues.

The gene calls are TRBV4-1 and TRBJ2-7; D is perhaps TRBD1 (5 bases). The CDR3 spans 14 residues. Germline-derived CDR1 and CDR2 are MGHRA and YSYEKL. Trimming took off 1 base at V and 2 bases at J, with 9 bases between the two ends. Here the CDR3 reads CASSQVLGAYEQYF. CDR3 nucleotide sequence: TGCGCCAGCAGCCAAGTGCTAGGGGCCTACGAGCAGTACTTC.

The V call is TRBV6-4, the J call TRBJ1-4, with D possibly matching TRBD1 (5 bases). The CDR3 has 15 residues. V lost 2 bases and J lost 3, with 10 bases in between. Germline CDR1 is MRHNA and CDR2 is SNTAGT. The CDR3 reads CASSDVAGANEKLFF. CDR3 sequence (DNA): TGTGCCAGCAGTGACGTGGCGGGGGCTAATGAAAAACTGTTTTTT.

This clone was counted once. This chain links TRBV10-2 with TRBJ2-7, with 8 bases that match TRBD1. Germline lookup yields CDR1 WSHSY and CDR2 SAAADI. Germline trimming cut 4 bases from V and 2 bases from J; bases unmatched to any gene: 4. This CDR3 has 14 amino acids. This CDR3 reads CASSVGQGPYEQYF. In DNA form, the CDR3 reads TGCGCCAGCAGTGTAGGACAGGGACCCTACGAGCAGTACTTC.

This chain uses TRBV5-8 with TRBJ1-5; D is unresolved. The V end was cut by 6 bases, the J end by 6 bases, with 16 bases between. Germline V lookup: CDR1 SGHTS, CDR2 YDEGEE. The CDR3 spans 14 residues. CDR3 protein: CASIGPGPIQPQHF. The CDR3 DNA follows: TGTGCCAGCATAGGGCCCGGTCCAATTCAGCCCCAGCATTTT.

This CDR3 is CASNDGHREHQPQHF. The CDR3 coding sequence is TGTGCCAGCAACGATGGGCACAGGGAACATCAGCCCCAGCATTTT. The chain employs TRBV6-1 and TRBJ1-5; tentative D call: TRBD1 (6 bases). Germline CDR1 and CDR2: MNHNS and SASEGT. Trimming pared 7 bases from V and 5 bases from J, leaving 18 bases between. The CDR3 has 15 residues.

This chain uses TRBV9 with TRBJ2-7; no definite D call. The ends were cut back, 0 bases at V and 0 bases at J, with 7 bases in the middle. The CDR3 covers 14 residues. Germline V lookup: CDR1 SGDLS, CDR2 YYNGEE. The CDR3 is CASSVVPSSYEQYF. In DNA form, the CDR3 reads TGTGCCAGCAGCGTAGTACCGAGCTCCTACGAGCAGTACTTC.